The 18 T cell receptor beta chains below all came from one sample that was sequenced in a study of cytomegalovirus exposure and HLA in healthy donors (dated by TCRdb to the late 2010s). Library preparation was by the immunoSEQ multiplex PCR assay. For the multiplex PCR, a mixture combining 60 forward primers for TCR Vbeta segments and 13 reverse primers for TCR Jbeta segments was used. In its TCRdb copy, this immuneACCESS table keeps in-frame sequences only and misses some clones. Where compared with another copy, unresolved V genes explain less than half of these, and the others have no known cause. Recorded for this sample are more than 150,000 clones; 75% to 85% of them occurred a single time. The ten largest clones capture 0.95% to 1.5% of the sample. Sequences were obtained from PBMCs. Receptor source: a girl aged 2-15 years in good health and CMV-seropositive.

The chain couples TRBV7-8 to TRBJ1-5, with 8 bases identical to TRBD1. CDR3 length: 14 residues. Germline trimming cut 3 bases from V and 4 bases from J; bases unmatched to any gene: 2. From germline, CDR1 is SGHVS and CDR2 FQNEAQ. This CDR3 is CASSFTGGNQPQHF. The CDR3 nucleotides are TGTGCCAGCAGCTTTACAGGGGGGAATCAGCCCCAGCATTTT.

This clone was recorded once. The J gene is TRBJ1-3, the V gene TRBV5-6; D might be TRBD1 (5 bases). Trimming took off 2 bases at V and 0 bases at J, with 12 bases between the two ends. Germline V gene data show CDR1 as SGHDT and CDR2 as YYEEEE. This CDR3 has 16 residues. As DNA, the CDR3 is TGTGCCAGCAGCTTATACCGACAGCCCTCTGGAAACACCATATATTTT. Its protein is CASSLYRQPSGNTIYF. The whole variable domain, remainder taken from reference TRBV5-6 and TRBJ1-3, is DAGVTQSPTHLIKTRGQQVTLRCSPKSGHDTVSWYQQALGQGPQFIFQYYEEEERQRGNFPDRFSGHQFPNYSSELNVNALLLGDSALYLCASSLYRQPSGNTIYFGEGSWLTVV.

The rearrangement joins TRBV25-1 to TRBJ2-3; 8 nucleotides align to TRBD1. The trim removed 8 bases at V and 3 bases at J, leaving 13 bases unmatched. Germline V gene sequence: CDR1 MGHDK, CDR2 SYGVNS. The CDR3 is 16 residues long. Here the CDR3 DNA reads TGTGCCAGCCAAGGACTCGGGACAGGCGGGACAGATACGCAGTATTTT. Protein: CASQGLGTGGTDTQYF.

A single count supports this clone. The chain joins TRBV16 to TRBJ1-5; D unresolved. Deletions cut 6 bases from V and 6 bases from J, with 9 bases between. CDR1 is KGHSY, CDR2 FQNENV, per germline. CDR3 size: 12 residues. Here the CDR3 reads CASSREGQPQHF. CDR3 in DNA: TGTGCCAGCAGTCGCGAGGGTCAGCCCCAGCATTTT.

The chain is built from TRBV6-1 and TRBJ2-1, with D possibly TRBD2 on 5 matching bases. Trimming took 5 bases from V and 4 from J, leaving 6 bases between them. The CDR3 loop spans 12 amino acids. Germline CDR1 is MNHNS and CDR2 is SASEGT. CDR3 nucleotides: TGTGCCAGCAGTCGGGGTTACAATGAGCAGTTCTTC. This sequence encodes CASSRGYNEQFF.

The chain combines TRBV28 with TRBJ1-4, with D tentatively TRBD1 (6 bases). Trimming stripped 6 bases from V and 10 bases from J, with 12 bases between. In germline, CDR1 is MDHEN, CDR2 SYDVKM. The CDR3 covers 12 residues. The CDR3 reads CASRPDRRKLFF. The CDR3 DNA follows: TGTGCCAGCAGACCCGACAGGAGAAAACTGTTTTTT.

The gene calls are TRBV25-1 and TRBJ2-1; 8 nucleotides agree with TRBD1. Germline lookup yields CDR1 MGHDK and CDR2 SYGVNS. V lost 1 base and J lost 4; bases outside the gene matches: 9. This CDR3 region has 17 residues. The CDR3 coding sequence is TGTGCCAGCAGTGAATCCCCCCTGGACAGGGTATACAATGAGCAGTTCTTC. It is translated as CASSESPLDRVYNEQFF. The full variable domain, its missing parts supplied by reference TRBV25-1 and TRBJ2-1, is EADIYQTPRYLVIGTGKKITLECSQTMGHDKMYWYQQDPGMELHLIHYSYGVNSTEKGDLSSESTVSRIRTEHFPLTLESARPSHTSQYLCASSESPLDRVYNEQFFGPGTRLTVL.

This chain links TRBV11-3 with TRBJ2-3, with 11 bases identical to TRBD2. This CDR3 is 20 amino acids long. Germline lookup yields CDR1 SGHNT and CDR2 YENEEA. The V segment lost 2 bases and the J segment 2 bases; nucleotides outside the gene matches: 15. In DNA, the CDR3 is TGTGCCAGCAGCTTACCCTGGGCCATAGCGGGAGGGGAGATCACAGATACGCAGTATTTT. Translated, it gives CASSLPWAIAGGEITDTQYF.

The CDR3 nucleotides read TGTGCCAGCACCAACCTCCGGGGGGTAAACTATGGCTACACCTTC. Amino acids: CASTNLRGVNYGYTF. The chain links TRBV28 to TRBJ1-2, with D maybe TRBD1 (5 bases). In germline, CDR1 is MDHEN, CDR2 SYDVKM. The CDR3 runs to 15 residues. Trimming left V 7 bases short and J 2 bases short, with 17 bases between.

This clone is a singleton in its sample. V is TRBV19 and J is TRBJ1-2, with no clear D. The germline gives CDR1 LNHDA, CDR2 SQIVND (reference sequence). Trimming took 4 bases from V and 0 from J, leaving 6 bases between them. CDR3 length equals 13 residues. CDR3 residues: CASSKSANYGYTF. CDR3 in DNA: TGTGCCAGTAGTAAATCGGCTAACTATGGCTACACCTTC.

The chain is built from TRBV6-5 and TRBJ2-5; no reliable D call. The last part of the DNA fits TRBJ2-7 better; the J call may be wrong. Germline V gene lookup returns CDR1 MNHEY and CDR2 SVGAGI. The CDR3 length is 13 residues. For the CDR3, the DNA is TGTGCCAGCAGGAGCCCGAGCTCCTACGAGCAGTACTTC. Amino acids: CASRSPSSYEQYF.

The chain combines TRBV6-1 with TRBJ1-1; 7 bases align to TRBD1. Germline CDR1 and CDR2: MNHNS and SASEGT. V shed 2 bases and J 2 bases; nucleotides not matched to a gene: 14. This CDR3 spans 18 amino acids. The DNA of the CDR3 is TGTGCCAGCAGTGAAATACGGACCAGGAGGGGGCGTAACACTGAAGCTTTCTTT. Amino acid sequence: CASSEIRTRRGRNTEAFF.

The chain carries TRBV4-2 and TRBJ2-1, with TRBD2 matching over 11 bases. Germline values: CDR1 LGHNA, CDR2 YNFKEQ. This CDR3 region has 17 residues. After removal of 3 bases from V and 10 bases from J, the junction contained 14 bases not matched to a gene. In DNA form, the CDR3 reads TGTGCCAGCAGCCAGGATCCCCAGACTAGCGGGGCCCAGGAGCAGTTCTTC. Translated: CASSQDPQTSGAQEQFF.

Only one count was recorded for this clone. At one boundary the junction diverges from the germline segment, which might be a read error. J is TRBJ2-1 and V is TRBV2; 9 nucleotides agree with TRBD2. Germline V gene sequence: CDR1 SNHLY, CDR2 FYNNEI. This CDR3 comprises 18 residues. The CDR3 reads CASSGGGIAGASYNERFF. CDR3 coding DNA: TGTGCCAGCAGTGGGGGGGGGATAGCGGGGGCGTCCTACAATGAGCGGTTCTTC.

The chain combines TRBV7-3 with TRBJ1-5; TRBD1 matches at 7 bases. The trim removed 4 bases at V and 2 bases at J, leaving 5 bases unmatched. The CDR3 spans 15 residues. Germline CDR1 is SGHTA and CDR2 is FQGTGA. The CDR3, as DNA: TGTGCCAGCAGCTGTCACAGGGGTGGCAATCAGCCCCAGCATTTT. It is translated as CASSCHRGGNQPQHF.

The genes are TRBV2 and TRBJ1-1; possible D gene TRBD1, 6 bases. V lost 2 bases, J lost 4 bases, and 14 bases lay in between. Germline CDR1 is SNHLY and CDR2 is FYNNEI. This CDR3 has 15 amino acids. CDR3 coding DNA: TGTGCCAGCAGTGAATTGGCAGGGGATGGCACTGAAGCTTTCTTT. This gives the protein CASSELAGDGTEAFF.

V is TRBV6-1 and J is TRBJ2-3; D call uncertain. Germline CDR1 MNHNS, CDR2 SASEGT. V was trimmed by 5 bases and J by 0 bases, leaving 9 bases between them. The CDR3 has 14 residues. CDR3 loop: CASSFRFSTDTQYF. In DNA form, the CDR3 reads TGTGCCAGCAGTTTCCGGTTTAGCACAGATACGCAGTATTTT.

The chain uses TRBV5-1 and TRBJ1-3; 8 positions agree with TRBD1. This CDR3 has 16 amino acids. The ends lost 4 bases at V and 0 bases at J; junction bases unmatched: 6. The germline gives CDR1 SGHRS, CDR2 YFSETQ. The CDR3 nucleotides read TGCGCCAGCAGCCCAGGCGACAGGGGCTCTGGAAACACCATATATTTT. Translated, it gives CASSPGDRGSGNTIYF. The entire variable domain, with the rest obtained from reference TRBV5-1 and TRBJ1-3, is as follows: KAGVTQTPRYLIKTRGQQVTLSCSPISGHRSVSWYQQTPGQGLQFLFEYFSETQRNKGNFPGRFSGRQFSNSRSEMNVSTLELGDSALYLCASSPGDRGSGNTIYFGEGSWLTVV.